The 32 T cell receptor beta chains reported below all come from one sample, sequenced in a study of T cell responses to AZD1222 COVID-19 vaccine. Sequencing was performed with immunoSEQ multiplex PCR; in TCRdb, only in-frame clones are kept and a portion is missing. The table has over 120,000 clones, about 92% seen once; the top ten hold around 3.3%. The sequenced sample was peripheral blood, obtained 28 days after the second AZD1222 dose. These receptors came from an adult who received the AZD1222 COVID-19 vaccine.

The V call is TRBV2, the J call TRBJ1-1; D might be TRBD1 (6 bases). The V end was cut by 6 bases, the J end by 1 base, with 15 bases between. The CDR3 is 15 residues long. Germline V gene data show CDR1 as SNHLY and CDR2 as FYNNEI. CDR3 DNA sequence: TGTGCCAGCAGGACCCGAGGACAGTCGAACACTGAAGCTTTCTTT. Amino acids: CASRTRGQSNTEAFF. The full variable domain, in which reference TRBV2 and TRBJ1-1 provide the parts outside the CDR3, is EPEVTQTPSHQVTQMGQEVILRCVPISNHLYFYWYRQILGQKVEFLVSFYNNEISEKSEIFDDQFSVERPDGSNFTLKIRSTKLEDSAMYFCASRTRGQSNTEAFFGQGTRLTVV.

The V and J genes are TRBV6-2 or TRBV6-3 and TRBJ1-1, with D uncertain. Trimming left V 4 bases short and J 2 bases short, with 8 bases between. CDR1 is MNHEY, CDR2 SVGEGT, per germline. This CDR3 comprises 13 residues. Here the CDR3 DNA reads TGTGCCAGCAGTTTGGGGAGAAACACTGAAGCTTTCTTT. Protein sequence: CASSLGRNTEAFF.

This clone was seen more than once but under ten times. The J gene is TRBJ1-1, the V gene TRBV29-1, with D perhaps matching TRBD1 (6 bases). Trimming removed 5 bases from V and 1 base from J, with 14 bases in between. CDR1 is SQVTM and CDR2 is ANQGSEA in the germline V gene. The CDR3 runs 14 residues. The DNA for the CDR3 is TGCAGCGTTCAGTCAACGGACAGGAACACTGAAGCTTTCTTT. Its translation is CSVQSTDRNTEAFF.

The V and J genes are TRBV25-1 and TRBJ2-7; 8 nucleotides line up with TRBD1. Germline V CDR1 and CDR2: MGHDK, SYGVNS. This CDR3 has 14 amino acids. J gave up 5 bases and V 6 bases, and 9 bases lay outside the gene matches. CDR3 sequence (DNA): TGTGCCAGCAGAGCAAGGCAGGGGGCGAACGAGCAGTACTTC. Its translation: CASRARQGANEQYF.

V and J are TRBV27 and TRBJ2-1; D is unclear. Germline V lookup: CDR1 MNHEY, CDR2 SMNVEV (reference sequence). The CDR3 extends over 14 amino acids. The V and J ends lost 6 bases and 4 bases respectively, with 13 bases between them. This CDR3 is CASRKVGTYNEQFF. CDR3 DNA: TGTGCCAGCAGGAAAGTCGGCACTTACAATGAGCAGTTCTTC.

The rearrangement links TRBV20-1 to TRBJ2-2; D ambiguous. Germline V gene sequence: CDR1 DFQATT, CDR2 SNEGSKA (reference sequence). Trimming removed 3 bases at V and 2 bases at J, with 10 bases between. CDR3 size: 14 residues. The CDR3 loop reads CSASNPTNTGELFF. The CDR3 DNA is TGCAGTGCTAGTAACCCGACTAACACCGGGGAGCTGTTTTTT.

V gene TRBV27 combines with J gene TRBJ1-1; TRBD1 aligns across 7 bases. CDR1 and CDR2 from the germline V gene are MNHEY and SMNVEV (reference sequence). The V segment lost 7 bases and the J segment 4 bases; nucleotides outside the gene matches: 18. CDR3 length: 17 amino acids. CDR3 loop: CASTSWPGGPTSTEAFF. For the CDR3, the DNA is TGTGCCAGCACCTCCTGGCCAGGGGGGCCTACTAGCACTGAAGCTTTCTTT.

This chain connects TRBV12-3 or TRBV12-4 to TRBJ1-1, with D hard to call. This CDR3 comprises 13 residues. The V end was cut by 10 bases, the J end by 1 base, with 13 bases between. CDR3 DNA: TGTGCCACCGACCCCGGGTGGAACACTGAAGCTTTCTTT. Translating it yields CATDPGWNTEAFF.

This rearrangement joins TRBV19 to TRBJ1-2, with D perhaps TRBD1 (6 bases). CDR1 is LNHDA, CDR2 SQIVND, per germline (reference sequence). Trimming took off 3 bases at V and 4 bases at J, with 15 bases between the two ends. This CDR3 has 15 amino acids. In DNA, the CDR3 is TGTGCCAGTAGTATTGGGGGCCCCGGGAGCTATGGCTACACCTTC. Translating it yields CASSIGGPGSYGYTF.

This clone has only one observation. The V call is TRBV28, the J call TRBJ2-1; D unresolved. V lost 6 bases to trimming and J lost 9 bases, with 9 bases between them. Germline values: CDR1 MDHEN, CDR2 SYDVKM. The length of the CDR3 is 11 residues. The CDR3 DNA follows: TGTGCCAGCAGCCCCCGGACTGAGCAGTTCTTC. Encoded protein: CASSPRTEQFF. Based on the CDR3 plus reference TRBV28 and TRBJ2-1, the full variable domain is DVKVTQSSRYLVKRTGEKVFLECVQDMDHENMFWYRQDPGLGLRLIYFSYDVKMKEKGDIPEGYSVSREKKERFSLILESASTNQTSMYLCASSPRTEQFFGPGTRLTVL.

V gene TRBV14 combines with J gene TRBJ1-2; D call uncertain. Trimming removed 0 bases from V and 8 bases from J, with 7 bases in between. The CDR3 runs 12 residues. Germline V gives CDR1 SGHDN, CDR2 FVKESK. CDR3 region: CASSQDSRGYTF. The CDR3 DNA follows: TGTGCCAGCAGCCAAGATTCAAGAGGCTACACCTTC.

The CDR3 reads CASSTLTGGGQPQHF. CDR3 in DNA: TGTGCCAGTAGTACACTGACAGGGGGCGGTCAGCCCCAGCATTTT. The V gene is TRBV19, the J gene TRBJ1-5; 10 positions agree with TRBD1. Germline V gene lookup returns CDR1 LNHDA and CDR2 SQIVND (reference sequence). The CDR3 spans 15 residues. V gave up 4 bases and J gave up 6 bases; unmatched junction bases: 6.

The rearrangement joins TRBV7-2 to TRBJ1-3; D perhaps matches TRBD1 (6 bases). The V end was cut by 2 bases, the J end by 1 base, with 15 bases between. This CDR3 is 17 amino acids long. CDR1 and CDR2 (germline): SGHTA, FQGNSA. The CDR3 DNA sequence: TGTGCCAGCAGCTTACGGGGGGCAGGGGAGTCTGGAAACACCATATATTTT. Its protein is CASSLRGAGESGNTIYF.

This chain joins TRBV5-6 and TRBJ2-1; D possibly uses TRBD1 or TRBD2 (5 bases each). The CDR3 sequence is 16 residues long. Trimming took 0 bases from V and 0 from J, leaving 10 bases between them. Germline CDR1 and CDR2: SGHDT and YYEEEE. CDR3 sequence reads: CASSLAAGSSYNEQFF. Written as DNA, the CDR3 is TGTGCCAGCAGCTTGGCCGCAGGGAGCTCCTACAATGAGCAGTTCTTC.

The V call is TRBV18, the J call TRBJ2-7, with a weak D call TRBD2 (5 bases). CDR3 length equals 14 residues. Per germline, CDR1 KGHSH and CDR2 LQKENI. V lost 6 bases, J lost 3 bases, and 15 bases lay in between. As DNA, the CDR3 is TGTGCCAGCTCCCCTACGGGGAGCCACTACGAGCAGTACTTC. This codes for CASSPTGSHYEQYF.

CDR3 DNA: TGTGCCAGCAGCCACCTGGTCCAGGTCGATGAGCAGTTCTTC. It is translated as CASSHLVQVDEQFF. The genes are TRBV3-1 (or the pseudogene TRBV3-2) and TRBJ2-1, with D hard to call. CDR3 length: 14 residues. V shed 3 bases and J shed 8 bases, with 14 bases lying between them. The germline CDR1 and CDR2 sequences are LGHDT and YNNKEL (reference sequence).

J is TRBJ1-5 and V is TRBV28; 9 positions agree with TRBD1. V was pared by 5 bases and J by 3 bases, with 11 bases of the junction left unmatched. This CDR3 contains 17 residues. Germline assignment: CDR1 MDHEN and CDR2 SYDVKM. The CDR3, as DNA: TGTGCCAGCAGTCGAATTGGAAGGACAGGGGACAATCAGCCCCAGCATTTT. Protein product: CASSRIGRTGDNQPQHF. Full variable domain (outside the CDR3, taken from reference TRBV28 and TRBJ1-5): DVKVTQSSRYLVKRTGEKVFLECVQDMDHENMFWYRQDPGLGLRLIYFSYDVKMKEKGDIPEGYSVSREKKERFSLILESASTNQTSMYLCASSRIGRTGDNQPQHFGDGTRLSIL.

V usage is TRBV11-3 and J usage is TRBJ2-1; 11 bases align to TRBD2. Germline lookup yields CDR1 SGHNT and CDR2 YENEEA. There are 17 residues in the CDR3. The V gene end was trimmed by 5 bases and the J gene end by 1 base; junction bases not matched to a gene: 7. This CDR3 reads CASSPTSGTTSYNEQFF. The CDR3 bases are TGTGCCAGCAGCCCGACTAGCGGGACGACATCCTACAATGAGCAGTTCTTC. Based on the CDR3 plus reference TRBV11-3 and TRBJ2-1, the full variable domain is EAGVVQSPRYKIIEKKQPVAFWCNPISGHNTLYWYLQNLGQGPELLIRYENEEAVDDSQLPKDRFSAERLKGVDSTLKIQPAELGDSAVYLCASSPTSGTTSYNEQFFGPGTRLTVL.

V usage is TRBV4-1 and J usage is TRBJ2-1; TRBD1 matches 9 bases. The CDR3 spans 16 residues. Germline V gene sequence: CDR1 MGHRA, CDR2 YSYEKL. V was pared by 3 bases and J by 2 bases, with 5 bases of the junction left unmatched. The DNA of the CDR3 is TGCGCCAGCAGCCACCCCCGGGACAGGGCCTACAATGAGCAGTTCTTC. Translation gives CASSHPRDRAYNEQFF.

The CDR3 DNA follows: TGTGCCAGTAGTGGGGCTAGCGGGAGCTGGTACAATGAGCAGTTCTTC. Translation gives CASSGASGSWYNEQFF. V usage is TRBV19 and J usage is TRBJ2-1; 10 nucleotides match TRBD2. The CDR3 has 16 residues. Germline V CDR1 and CDR2: LNHDA, SQIVND (reference sequence). Trimming at V came to 5 bases and at J to 4 bases, leaving 8 bases not matched to a gene. Looking up the rest from reference TRBV19 and TRBJ2-1 gives the full variable domain: DGGITQSPKYLFRKEGQNVTLSCEQNLNHDAMYWYRQDPGQGLRLIYYSQIVNDFQKGDIAEGYSVSREKKESFPLTVTSAQKNPTAFYLCASSGASGSWYNEQFFGPGTRLTVL.

This sequence joins TRBV30 and TRBJ2-2; TRBD1 or TRBD2 may be the D gene (5 bases each). The CDR3 has 13 amino acids. Trimming pared 7 bases from V and 1 base from J, leaving 10 bases between. Germline V gene lookup returns CDR1 GTSNPN and CDR2 SVGIG (reference sequence). CDR3 in amino acids: CALGPQNTGELFF. The CDR3, as DNA: TGTGCCTTGGGACCACAGAACACCGGGGAGCTGTTTTTT.

The chain combines TRBV5-1 with TRBJ2-7; D remains ambiguous. Germline V gene data show CDR1 as SGHRS and CDR2 as YFSETQ. Between the trimmed V and J ends, which lost 4 bases and 3 bases, there was a span of 26 bases. This CDR3 has 18 amino acids. CDR3 in amino acids: CASSPEMVWSSLDYEQYF. CDR3 coding DNA: TGCGCCAGCAGCCCCGAAATGGTGTGGAGCTCTCTAGACTACGAGCAGTACTTC.

This clone was counted a single time. This chain connects TRBV6-5 to TRBJ1-5, with D possibly matching TRBD1 (6 bases). Deletions cut 7 bases from V and 4 bases from J, with 11 bases between. Looked up from germline, CDR1 is MNHEY and CDR2 is SVGAGI. The CDR3 extends over 13 amino acids. The CDR3 protein is CASKTGPNQPQHF. The CDR3, as DNA: TGTGCCAGCAAGACAGGCCCGAATCAGCCCCAGCATTTT.

J is TRBJ1-5 and V is TRBV9; D not certain. V was shortened by 7 bases and J by 4 bases, with 9 bases between the two germline ends. The germline gives CDR1 SGDLS, CDR2 YYNGEE. This CDR3 spans 12 amino acids. CDR3 in amino acids: CASGRDNQPQHF. The DNA of the CDR3 is TGTGCCAGCGGGAGGGATAATCAGCCCCAGCATTTT.

The chain recombines TRBV19 with TRBJ1-3; D unresolved. This CDR3 has 14 residues. Germline lookup yields CDR1 LNHDA and CDR2 SQIVND (reference sequence). Trimming left V 6 bases short and J 0 bases short, with 9 bases between. CDR3: CASSPEASGNTIYF. CDR3 bases: TGTGCCAGTAGCCCCGAAGCCTCTGGAAACACCATATATTTT.

The rearrangement joins TRBV5-1 to TRBJ2-2; D is unclear. CDR1 is SGHRS and CDR2 is YFSETQ in the germline V gene. The CDR3 loop spans 14 amino acids. Deletions cut 0 bases from V and 3 bases from J, with 6 bases between. The CDR3 nucleotides read TGCGCCAGCAGCTTGGCCGTGTACACCGGGGAGCTGTTTTTT. Its protein product is CASSLAVYTGELFF.

This clone was counted a few times. The chain recombines TRBV28 with TRBJ1-1; maybe TRBD1 (5 bases). The length of the CDR3 is 14 residues. Per germline, CDR1 MDHEN and CDR2 SYDVKM. V shed 3 bases and J shed 5 bases, with 13 bases lying between them. This CDR3 is CASSFRARATEAFF. The CDR3, as DNA: TGTGCCAGCAGTTTCCGGGCCAGGGCTACTGAAGCTTTCTTT.

The chain has TRBV7-2 and TRBJ2-5, with TRBD2 identical over 7 bases. V lost 1 base to trimming and J lost 4 bases; unmatched junction nucleotides: 9. Germline assignment: CDR1 SGHTA and CDR2 FQGNSA. This CDR3 is built from 16 residues. DNA for the CDR3: TGTGCCAGCAGCTTAGTTGGGGGAGGGCCGTCAGAGACCCAGTACTTC. The encoded protein is CASSLVGGGPSETQYF.

The chain recombines TRBV18 with TRBJ2-7; 7 bases fit TRBD1. Germline V gives CDR1 KGHSH, CDR2 LQKENI. Unmatched junction bases numbered 4, after V lost 5 bases and J lost 3 bases. The CDR3 has 13 residues. The CDR3 loop reads CASSSGTDYEQYF. In DNA, the CDR3 is TGTGCCAGCTCATCAGGGACAGACTACGAGCAGTACTTC.

The chain carries TRBV6-2 or TRBV6-3 and TRBJ2-1; a possible D gene is TRBD2 (7 bases). The germline CDR1 and CDR2 sequences are MNHEY and SVGEGT. Trimming stripped 0 bases from V and 7 bases from J, with 10 bases between. This CDR3 has 14 residues. In nucleotides, the CDR3 is TGTGCCAGCAGTTACTCGAGGGGGGGGAATGAGCAGTTCTTC. Translation: CASSYSRGGNEQFF.

The chain has TRBV18 and TRBJ1-1, with D tentatively TRBD1 (5 bases). V was trimmed by 0 bases and J by 4 bases, leaving 9 bases between them. The CDR3 has 14 amino acids. Germline assignment: CDR1 KGHSH and CDR2 LQKENI. CDR3 protein: CASSPPGGGTEAFF. As DNA, the CDR3 is TGTGCCAGCTCACCACCGGGGGGAGGCACTGAAGCTTTCTTT.

The chain has TRBV28 and TRBJ2-1; D unclear. V lost 5 bases, J lost 6 bases, and 14 bases lay in between. Germline V gene lookup returns CDR1 MDHEN and CDR2 SYDVKM. This CDR3 comprises 14 residues. CDR3 in DNA: TGTGCCAGCAGTAGTGAGCAGGATCCCAATGAGCAGTTCTTC. It specifies CASSSEQDPNEQFF.